Listed below are T cell receptor beta chains from one sample, sequenced in a study of cytomegalovirus exposure and HLA in healthy donors. This table comes from immunoSEQ multiplex PCR, and its TCRdb copy is limited to in-frame clones, with some not included. Of over 150,000 clones in the sample, approximately 74% were seen once. The sample taken for sequencing was PBMCs. These receptors were obtained from a man aged 25 to 40 in good health and CMV-seronegative. CDR3s include the opening cysteine and the closing phenylalanine or tryptophan. A D gene is named only where the DNA matches it firmly. Clone size appears in some rows only: once, few, many, or a class for an expanded clone.

v_gene	d_gene	abundance	j_gene	CDR3aa	CDR3nt
TRBV28	TRBD1	.	TRBJ2-7	CASSPILQDGTGAPYEQYF	TGTGCCAGCAGTCCGATACTACAAGATGGGACAGGGGCCCCCTACGAGCAGTACTTC
TRBV6-5	.	.	TRBJ2-7	CASRSSYEQYF	TGTGCCAGCAGGAGCTCCTACGAGCAGTACTTC
TRBV5-6	.	.	TRBJ1-6	CASSLSMSSYNSPLHF	TGTGCCAGCAGCTTATCCATGAGCTCCTATAATTCACCCCTCCACTTT
TRBV18	.	once	TRBJ2-2	CASSPRTENTGELFF	TGTGCCAGCTCACCAAGGACAGAAAACACCGGGGAGCTGTTTTTT
TRBV18	TRBD1	.	TRBJ1-5	CASSPIPGGAGQPQHF	TGTGCCAGCTCACCAATCCCAGGGGGCGCAGGTCAGCCCCAGCATTTT
TRBV7-9	TRBD1	.	TRBJ1-2	CASSYRQGANYGYTF	TGTGCCAGCAGCTATCGACAGGGGGCCAACTATGGCTACACCTTC
TRBV7-9	.	.	TRBJ2-2	CASSRRVLQGSPGELFF	TGTGCCAGCAGCCGGCGTGTGCTGCAGGGGAGCCCCGGGGAGCTGTTTTTT
TRBV6-6	TRBD1	.	TRBJ1-1	CASSLTGPPTEAFF	TGTGCCAGCAGTTTGACAGGGCCCCCCACTGAAGCTTTCTTT
TRBV6-5	TRBD1	.	TRBJ2-1	CASSSLRTGWYEQFF	TGTGCCAGCAGTTCCCTACGGACAGGGTGGTATGAGCAGTTCTTC
TRBV11-1	TRBD2	.	TRBJ2-5	CASSLGLAGGEETQYF	TGTGCCAGCAGCTTGGGACTAGCGGGGGGGGAAGAGACCCAGTACTTC
TRBV6-1	TRBD2	once	TRBJ2-2	CASSDGLAGAITGELFF	TGTGCCAGCAGTGACGGACTAGCGGGGGCCATCACCGGGGAGCTGTTTTTT
TRBV5-6	.	.	TRBJ2-7	CASSPGASLCEQYF	TGTGCCAGCAGCCCGGGAGCCAGTCTCTGCGAGCAGTACTTC
TRBV14	.	.	TRBJ2-1	CASSPSEGYPSYNEQFF	TGTGCCAGCAGCCCTAGCGAGGGTTACCCCTCCTACAATGAGCAGTTCTTC
TRBV28	.	once	TRBJ2-6	CASSLTATISGANVLTF	TGTGCCAGCAGTTTAACAGCGACTATCTCTGGGGCCAACGTCCTGACTTTC